This is a list of T cell receptor beta chains from one sample in a study of blood T cell repertoires in COVID-19. Libraries were prepared by immunoSEQ multiplex PCR; TCRdb keeps only in-frame clonotypes and omits some of them. The table has about 45,000 clones, roughly nine tenths seen once. Source material: peripheral blood. These receptors came from a human donor in a cohort sampled during active COVID-19. Both conserved end residues are part of each CDR3. D genes are given only for firm matches. Where a row states a size, it is once, few, many or the class of an expanded clone; other rows omit it.

CASSPGLATDTQYF | TGTGCCAGCAGCCCCGGACTAGCGACAGATACGCAGTATTTT | TRBD2 | TRBJ2-3 | NA | TRBV4-2
CASRVAYEQFF | TGTGCCAGCAGGGTAGCGTATGAGCAGTTCTTC | NA | TRBJ2-1 | NA | TRBV12-3/TRBV12-4
CASSLGEGYEQYF | TGTGCCAGCAGCTTAGGGGAGGGCTACGAGCAGTACTTC | NA | TRBJ2-7 | NA | TRBV13
CAPFREPEAFF | TGTGCCCCTTTTAGAGAACCTGAAGCTTTCTTT | NA | TRBJ1-1 | NA | TRBV15
CATSRGAVFLAGFNEQYF | TGTGCCACCAGCAGAGGCGCCGTGTTTCTAGCGGGGTTTAACGAGCAGTACTTC | TRBD2 | TRBJ2-7 | once | TRBV15
CASRPRDRGPTGSPLHF | TGTGCCAGCCGACCGCGGGACAGGGGGCCCACCGGTTCACCCCTCCACTTT | TRBD1 | TRBJ1-6 | NA | TRBV19
CASRPTGGSYEQYF | TGTGCCAGCAGGCCTACAGGGGGATCATACGAGCAGTACTTC | TRBD1 | TRBJ2-7 | NA | TRBV27
CASSDRAVRHF | TGTGCCAGCAGTGACAGAGCGGTACGCCACTTC | NA | TRBJ1-2 | NA | TRBV6-1
CASSTFQETQYF | TGTGCCAGCTCCACTTTCCAAGAGACCCAGTACTTC | NA | TRBJ2-5 | NA | TRBV28
CASSTNRDRLSDEQFF | TGTGCCAGCAGTACTAATAGGGACAGGCTTTCCGATGAGCAGTTCTTC | TRBD1 | TRBJ2-1 | NA | TRBV2
CASSFGHSSYEQYF | TGTGCCAGCAGCTTCGGACATTCTAGCTACGAGCAGTACTTC | NA | TRBJ2-7 | once | TRBV11-3
CSVSRVNTDTQYF | TGCAGCGTTAGCCGAGTTAACACAGATACGCAGTATTTT | NA | TRBJ2-3 | NA | TRBV29-1
CASSLLPPSGLGNYEQYF | TGTGCCAGCAGCTTATTACCCCCTTCGGGACTAGGGAACTACGAGCAGTACTTC | TRBD2 | TRBJ2-7 | NA | TRBV7-6
CASSQTGVNSPLHF | TGCGCCAGCAGCCAGACCGGGGTCAATTCACCCCTCCACTTT | NA | TRBJ1-6 | few | TRBV5-1
CASSGGSYEQYF | TGTGCCAGCAGTGGGGGGTCCTACGAGCAGTACTTC | NA | TRBJ2-7 | NA | TRBV12-3/TRBV12-4
CASSVYGNTEAFF | TGTGCCAGCAGCGTATACGGTAACACTGAAGCTTTCTTT | NA | TRBJ1-1 | NA | TRBV7-9
CASSQTGIINEQYF | TGCGCCAGCAGCCAGACAGGGATCATCAACGAGCAGTACTTC | TRBD1 | TRBJ2-7 | NA | TRBV4-1
CASSPGSIYGYTF | TGCGCCAGCAGTCCAGGGTCTATCTATGGCTACACCTTC | NA | TRBJ1-2 | NA | TRBV10-1
CASSPRAGSYEQYF | TGTGCCAGCAGCCCGCGAGCGGGCAGCTACGAGCAGTACTTC | NA | TRBJ2-7 | NA | TRBV5-4
CASSLLQGQYDTQYF | TGCGCCAGCAGCTTGCTACAGGGTCAGTATGATACGCAGTATTTT | NA | TRBJ2-3 | NA | TRBV5-1
CASSEGSYEQYF | TGTGCCAGCAGTGAAGGCAGCTACGAGCAGTACTTC | NA | TRBJ2-7 | NA | TRBV6-1
CASLSRGEQFF | TGTGCCAGCCTTTCTAGGGGTGAGCAGTTCTTC | NA | TRBJ2-1 | NA | TRBV12-3/TRBV12-4
CASSAARAYTDTQYF | TGTGCCAGTAGTGCCGCCAGGGCGTACACAGATACGCAGTATTTT | NA | TRBJ2-3 | NA | TRBV19
CSVRDTGQPQHF | TGCAGCGTCCGGGACACAGGACAGCCCCAGCATTTT | NA | TRBJ1-5 | few | TRBV29-1